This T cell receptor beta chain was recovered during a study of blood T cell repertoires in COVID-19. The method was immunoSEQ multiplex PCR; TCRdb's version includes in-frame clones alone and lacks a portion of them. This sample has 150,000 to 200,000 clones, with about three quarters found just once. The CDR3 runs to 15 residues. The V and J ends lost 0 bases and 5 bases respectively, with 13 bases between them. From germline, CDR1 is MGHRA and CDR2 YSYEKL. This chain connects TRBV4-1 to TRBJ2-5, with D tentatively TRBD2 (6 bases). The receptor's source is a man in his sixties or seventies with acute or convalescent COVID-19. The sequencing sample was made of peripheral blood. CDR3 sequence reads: CASSQDGPGVETQYF. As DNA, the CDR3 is TGCGCCAGCAGCCAAGATGGGCCGGGGGTCGAGACCCAGTACTTC.